Ten or more counts support the clone carrying this T cell receptor beta chain. Its antigen is currently unknown. Germline V lookup: CDR1 MDHEN, CDR2 SYDVKM. The CDR3 totals 15 residues. V was clipped by 5 bases and J by 4 bases; unmatched bases: 6. Library preparation (for TCRbeta) was performed with unique molecular identifiers. Via MiXCR, TCRdb re-called the PCR reads, giving one row per CDR3 protein. The data show about 640,000 distinct CDR3 sequences, with about an eighth seen just once and approximately 2% held by the top ten. The data are from a study of T-cell reconstitution after alpha-beta-depleted transplantation in children. Findings and limits, study-wide: The main origin of T-cell counts and diversity one year after transplant was newly produced T cells. By about two months after transplant, alpha-beta T cells reportedly arose from several hundred graft clones that had expanded.

Sequencing was performed on PBMCs, mostly from graft donor cells, taken 360 days after TCRalphabeta/CD19-depleted stem cell transplant. The chain is built from TRBV28 and TRBJ2-5, with 11 nucleotides matching TRBD2. The sequence was collected from a male patient between 5 and 17 years old who had a stem cell transplant for acute myeloid leukemia, so the T cells may come from the graft donor. The chain's CDR3 is CASSLAGGRIETQYF. The CDR3 coding sequence is TGTGCCAGCAGTCTAGCGGGAGGAAGGATAGAGACCCAGTACTTC.